A selection of T cell receptor beta chains follows, all from one sample in a study of shared T cell receptors in the human thymus. The data were produced by immunoSEQ multiplex PCR, yet TCRdb's version contains in-frame clones alone and is incomplete. Of about 660,000 clones detected, approximately 88% appear once; the ten largest clones hold 0.0085% to 0.012%. These same data were also listed under a study on human thymus T cells.

The sequencing sample was made of thymocytes. These receptors came from a boy younger than two with a congenital heart defect. CDR3s include the opening cysteine and the closing phenylalanine or tryptophan. A D gene is named only where the DNA matches it firmly. Clone size, where shown, is once, few, many, or a class for clones that have expanded.

V gene	clone size	D gene	J gene	CDR3 protein	CDR3 DNA
TRBV5-4	-	TRBD2	TRBJ2-1	CASSLAPPAGGNNEQFF	TGTGCCAGCAGCTTGGCCCCACCAGCGGGAGGGAACAATGAGCAGTTCTTC
TRBV7-6	-	TRBD1	TRBJ2-7	CASSLATGGAAYEQYF	TGTGCCAGCAGCTTAGCAACAGGGGGCGCAGCCTACGAGCAGTACTTC
TRBV14	-	-	TRBJ2-1	CASSHIADGYNEQFF	TGTGCCAGCAGCCATATAGCGGACGGCTACAATGAGCAGTTCTTC
TRBV28	-	TRBD1	TRBJ2-6	CASSTRGTGANVLTF	TGTGCCAGCAGTACCAGGGGGACCGGGGCCAACGTCCTGACTTTC
TRBV19	-	-	TRBJ2-1	CASSIDLWGGAEQFF	TGTGCCAGTAGTATAGATCTTTGGGGCGGGGCCGAGCAGTTCTTC
TRBV1	-	-	TRBJ2-5	CTSSRSGRAETQYF	TGCACCAGCAGCCGGAGCGGGAGGGCGGAGACCCAGTACTTC
TRBV9	-	-	TRBJ2-3	CASSVDLGTSTDTQYF	TGTGCCAGCAGCGTAGACCTGGGGACTAGCACAGATACGCAGTATTTT
TRBV7-2	-	TRBD2	TRBJ2-7	CASSSGLAGVGYEQYF	TGTGCCAGCAGCTCGGGACTAGCGGGAGTAGGCTACGAGCAGTACTTC
TRBV14	-	TRBD2	TRBJ2-6	CASSHLRRTSGLTGANVLTF	TGTGCCAGCAGCCACCTTAGGAGGACTAGCGGGTTAACAGGGGCCAACGTCCTGACTTTC
TRBV5-8	-	TRBD1	TRBJ1-1	CASSLEGTGRTEAFF	TGTGCCAGCAGCTTGGAGGGGACAGGGAGGACTGAAGCTTTCTTT
TRBV6-6	-	TRBD1	TRBJ2-7	CASSGQDEQYF	TGTGCCAGCAGTGGACAGGACGAGCAGTACTTC
TRBV9	-	-	TRBJ1-3	CASSVARDLEIPSGNTIYF	TGTGCCAGCAGCGTAGCGCGGGATCTAGAGATCCCCTCTGGAAACACCATATATTTT
TRBV11-3	-	TRBD2	TRBJ2-7	CASSLLGLAYEQYF	TGTGCCAGCAGCCTTTTAGGACTAGCCTACGAGCAGTACTTC
TRBV15	-	TRBD2	TRBJ2-2	CATSRAGGDTGELFF	TGTGCCACCAGCAGAGCCGGGGGGGACACCGGGGAGCTGTTTTTT
TRBV27	-	-	TRBJ2-1	CASSSIVLAYNEQFF	TGTGCCAGCAGTTCGATTGTTCTAGCCTACAATGAGCAGTTCTTC
TRBV28	-	-	TRBJ1-5	CASRRWGPGPQHF	TGTGCCAGCAGACGATGGGGCCCTGGGCCCCAGCATTTT
TRBV30	-	TRBD1	TRBJ1-4	CAGQGRNEKLFF	TGTGCCGGACAGGGGCGAAATGAAAAACTGTTTTTT
TRBV18	-	TRBD2	TRBJ2-5	CASSPPRGEVEETQYF	TGTGCCAGCTCACCACCCCGGGGGGAGGTCGAGGAGACCCAGTACTTC
TRBV7-8	-	TRBD1	TRBJ1-4	CASSQGQGSEKLFF	TGTGCCAGCAGCCAGGGACAGGGAAGTGAAAAACTGTTTTTT
TRBV11-2	-	-	TRBJ1-2	CASNTPDRNYGYTF	TGTGCCAGCAACACCCCGGACAGAAACTATGGCTACACCTTC
TRBV30	-	-	TRBJ2-7	CAWRPDSPYEQYF	TGTGCCTGGAGACCAGATTCTCCCTACGAGCAGTACTTC
TRBV5-5	once	TRBD1	TRBJ2-5	CASSPTGGGRKTQYF	TGTGCCAGCAGCCCGACAGGGGGCGGTAGGAAGACCCAGTACTTC
TRBV18	-	-	TRBJ1-1	CASSPWNSRNTEAFF	TGTGCCAGCTCACCATGGAACAGCCGGAACACTGAAGCTTTCTTT
TRBV7-3	-	TRBD2	TRBJ2-1	CASSCQREIHNEQFF	TGTGCCAGCAGCTGCCAGCGGGAGATCCACAATGAGCAGTTCTTC
TRBV30	-	-	TRBJ1-2	CAWKTGGAKIKGYTF	TGTGCCTGGAAAACGGGGGGGGCGAAAATCAAGGGCTACACCTTC
TRBV27	-	TRBD1	TRBJ2-7	CASSVHGTDSYEQYF	TGTGCCAGCAGTGTCCACGGGACAGACTCCTACGAGCAGTACTTC
TRBV7-9	-	TRBD1	TRBJ1-2	CATAQGAKTYGYTF	TGTGCCACCGCACAGGGGGCGAAAACCTATGGCTACACCTTC
TRBV27	-	TRBD2	TRBJ2-5	CASSGREEEKETQYF	TGTGCCAGCAGTGGACGGGAGGAGGAAAAAGAGACCCAGTACTTC
TRBV5-6	-	-	TRBJ1-2	CASSWGGEAGYTF	TGTGCCAGCAGCTGGGGGGGGGAGGCTGGCTACACCTTC
TRBV30	few	-	TRBJ1-2	CAWSHRREKAKNGYTF	TGTGCCTGGAGCCACAGGCGAGAGAAAGCAAAGAACGGCTACACCTTC
TRBV4-3	-	-	TRBJ2-1	CASSQADSSSEQFF	TGCGCCAGCAGCCAAGCGGACTCCTCTAGTGAGCAGTTCTTC
TRBV5-1	once	TRBD1	TRBJ2-2	CASSSHRGYTGELFF	TGCGCCAGCAGCTCCCACAGGGGTTACACCGGGGAGCTGTTTTTT
TRBV14	few	-	TRBJ2-7	CASSQAADEQYF	TGTGCCAGCAGCCAAGCGGCGGACGAGCAGTACTTC
TRBV10-1	-	-	TRBJ1-2	CASSGGGVGYTF	TGCGCCAGCAGTGGGGGAGGGGTCGGCTACACCTTC
TRBV27	-	-	TRBJ2-6	CASSFVEGPYSGANVLTF	TGTGCCAGCAGTTTTGTTGAGGGTCCCTACTCTGGGGCCAACGTCCTGACTTTC
TRBV2	-	TRBD2	TRBJ2-1	CASSGGILAATPYNEQFF	TGTGCCAGCAGTGGGGGGATCCTAGCGGCGACCCCCTACAATGAGCAGTTCTTC
TRBV5-6	-	-	TRBJ2-6	CASSLAGRPEWSGANVLTF	TGTGCCAGCAGCTTGGCAGGGCGCCCAGAGTGGTCTGGGGCCAACGTCCTGACTTTC
TRBV7-9	-	TRBD1	TRBJ2-7	CASSTGQGAAEQYF	TGTGCCAGCAGCACAGGACAGGGTGCGGCCGAGCAGTACTTC
TRBV28	-	TRBD2	TRBJ2-2	CASSLAGGNTGELFF	TGTGCCAGCAGCTTAGCGGGAGGTAACACCGGGGAGCTGTTTTTT
TRBV4-3	-	-	TRBJ2-4	CASSQDERGDSVAKNIQYF	TGCGCCAGCAGCCAAGATGAGAGGGGGGACAGTGTAGCCAAAAACATTCAGTACTTC
TRBV4-2	-	-	TRBJ1-5	CASTGDVRGNQPQHF	TGTGCCAGCACCGGGGATGTTCGGGGGAATCAGCCCCAGCATTTT
TRBV6-1	-	-	TRBJ2-2	CASSQGVANTGELFF	TGTGCCAGCAGTCAGGGTGTAGCGAACACCGGGGAGCTGTTTTTT
TRBV9	-	-	TRBJ2-3	CASSAGPGHRTDTQYF	TGTGCCAGCAGCGCTGGGCCGGGACACCGCACAGATACGCAGTATTTT
TRBV5-4	-	TRBD2	TRBJ2-1	CASSFSGGNEQFF	TGTGCCAGCAGCTTTAGCGGGGGCAATGAGCAGTTCTTC
TRBV28	few	TRBD1	TRBJ2-7	CASSPPPDRASYEQYF	TGTGCCAGCAGTCCCCCTCCCGACAGGGCCTCCTACGAGCAGTACTTC
TRBV28	-	TRBD2	TRBJ2-1	CASAGPGTSGRASYNEQFF	TGTGCCAGCGCCGGCCCCGGGACTAGCGGGAGGGCATCCTACAATGAGCAGTTCTTC
TRBV6-5	once	TRBD1	TRBJ1-1	CARGGWNTEAFF	TGTGCCAGAGGGGGCTGGAACACTGAAGCTTTCTTT
TRBV30	-	-	TRBJ2-5	CAWSELGGTQYF	TGTGCCTGGAGTGAGCTAGGGGGGACCCAGTACTTC
TRBV27	-	-	TRBJ2-7	CASSSTGSRYEQYF	TGTGCCAGCAGTTCAACAGGGAGTCGGTACGAGCAGTACTTC
TRBV5-4	-	-	TRBJ2-7	CASSFSGGEQYF	TGTGCCAGCAGCTTTTCAGGAGGCGAGCAGTACTTC